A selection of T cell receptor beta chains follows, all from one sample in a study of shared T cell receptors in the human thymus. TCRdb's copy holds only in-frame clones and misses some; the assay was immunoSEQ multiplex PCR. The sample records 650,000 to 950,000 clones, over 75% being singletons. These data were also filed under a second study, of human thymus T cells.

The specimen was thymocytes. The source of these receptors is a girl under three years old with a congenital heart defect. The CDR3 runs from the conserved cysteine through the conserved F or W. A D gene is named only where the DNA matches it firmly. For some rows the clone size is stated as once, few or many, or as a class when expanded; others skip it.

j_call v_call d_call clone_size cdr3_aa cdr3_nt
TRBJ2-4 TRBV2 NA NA CASRPGGAKNIQYF TGTGCCAGCAGACCCGGGGGAGCCAAAAACATTCAGTACTTC
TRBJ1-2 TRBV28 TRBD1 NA CASSLPDGQGHYGYTF TGTGCCAGCAGTTTACCCGACGGACAGGGCCACTATGGCTACACCTTC
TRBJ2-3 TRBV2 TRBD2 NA CATLLAGGTDTQYF TGTGCCACCCTTCTAGCGGGGGGCACAGATACGCAGTATTTT
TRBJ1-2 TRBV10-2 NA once CASSESQTQGYGYTF TGCGCCAGCAGTGAGTCCCAAACCCAGGGCTATGGCTACACCTTC
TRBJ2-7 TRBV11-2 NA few CASSFGAPGDYEQYF TGTGCCAGCAGCTTTGGGGCCCCGGGGGACTACGAGCAGTACTTC
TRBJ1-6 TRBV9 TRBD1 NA CASSADREIKNSPLHF TGTGCCAGCAGCGCGGACAGGGAAATTAAGAATTCACCCCTCCACTTT
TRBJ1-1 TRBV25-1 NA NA CATKGGGGPTEAFF TGTGCCACCAAGGGTGGGGGCGGCCCCACTGAAGCTTTCTTT
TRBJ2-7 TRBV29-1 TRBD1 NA CSVYQGERYEQYF TGCAGCGTTTACCAGGGGGAACGATACGAGCAGTACTTC
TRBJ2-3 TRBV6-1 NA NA CASSERAGGWRDTQYF TGTGCCAGCAGTGAAAGGGCAGGGGGGTGGAGAGATACGCAGTATTTT
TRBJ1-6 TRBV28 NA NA CASNPRGGEDNSPLHF TGTGCCAGCAACCCCCGTGGAGGCGAGGATAATTCCCCCCTCCACTTT
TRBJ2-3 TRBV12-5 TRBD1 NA CASGPYQGAISTDTQYF TGTGCTAGTGGTCCCTACCAGGGGGCAATAAGCACAGATACGCAGTATTTT
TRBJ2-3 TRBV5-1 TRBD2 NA CASTLLLAGPTDTQYF TGCGCCAGCACGCTGCTACTAGCGGGGCCCACAGATACGCAGTATTTT
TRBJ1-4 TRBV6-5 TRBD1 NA CASSYTGGDEKLFF TGTGCCAGCAGTTACACAGGGGGTGACGAAAAACTGTTTTTT
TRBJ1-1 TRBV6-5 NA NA CASSFKTGLSFTEAFF TGTGCCAGCAGTTTCAAAACAGGGTTATCTTTCACTGAAGCTTTCTTT
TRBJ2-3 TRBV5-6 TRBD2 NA CASSLASGGSTDTQYF TGTGCCAGCAGCTTGGCTAGCGGGGGGAGCACAGATACGCAGTATTTT